These T cell receptor beta chains were read from a single sample in a study of Ad26.COV2.S vaccination and SARS-CoV-2 variants. Clones were read by immunoSEQ multiplex PCR, and TCRdb kept only the in-frame ones, dropping some. This sample has under 150,000 clones; around 86% occur once, and the top ten carry 4% to 6%. The sample consisted of peripheral blood, taken after recovery from COVID-19. The receptor source for this set is a human donor who had recovered from COVID-19. Each CDR3 is given with its conserved first and last residue. Each record gives: D gene, clone size, J gene, V gene, CDR3 protein, CDR3 DNA. The D gene is left open where the match is weak. Rows may omit the clone size; those that give it use once, few, many or a size class.

D gene: .; clone size: once; J gene: TRBJ2-2; V gene: TRBV15; CDR3 protein: CATSRDSGTGELFF; CDR3 DNA: TGTGCCACCAGCAGAGATTCGGGGACCGGGGAGCTGTTTTTT
D gene: .; clone size: .; J gene: TRBJ2-7; V gene: TRBV11-2; CDR3 protein: CASSARDESEQYF; CDR3 DNA: TGTGCCAGCAGCGCAAGGGACGAAAGCGAGCAGTACTTC
D gene: TRBD1; clone size: .; J gene: TRBJ2-7; V gene: TRBV5-4; CDR3 protein: CASSLRAGGYKQYF; CDR3 DNA: TGTGCCAGCAGCTTGAGGGCAGGGGGCTATAAGCAGTACTTC
D gene: .; clone size: .; J gene: TRBJ1-1; V gene: TRBV19; CDR3 protein: CASSGYREGDTEAFF; CDR3 DNA: TGTGCCAGTAGTGGATACAGGGAGGGGGACACTGAAGCTTTCTTT
D gene: TRBD1; clone size: .; J gene: TRBJ2-5; V gene: TRBV7-9; CDR3 protein: CASSLVGTGQQETQYF; CDR3 DNA: TGTGCCAGCAGCTTAGTTGGGACAGGGCAACAAGAGACCCAGTACTTC
D gene: TRBD1; clone size: .; J gene: TRBJ1-5; V gene: TRBV5-5; CDR3 protein: CASSPAAGQDVQPQHF; CDR3 DNA: TGTGCCAGCAGCCCGGCCGCGGGACAGGACGTACAGCCCCAGCATTTT
D gene: .; clone size: .; J gene: TRBJ1-1; V gene: TRBV4-1; CDR3 protein: CASSRGGLVGNTEAFF; CDR3 DNA: TGCGCCAGCAGCCGAGGTGGTTTAGTGGGAAACACTGAAGCTTTCTTT
D gene: .; clone size: once; J gene: TRBJ1-2; V gene: TRBV7-2; CDR3 protein: CASSPRHEIGYTF; CDR3 DNA: TGTGCCAGCAGCCCTCGACATGAGATCGGCTACACCTTC
D gene: TRBD2; clone size: .; J gene: TRBJ2-3; V gene: TRBV7-9; CDR3 protein: CASSLQRGGEDTQYF; CDR3 DNA: TGTGCCAGCAGCTTACAGCGGGGGGGAGAAGATACGCAGTATTTT
D gene: .; clone size: .; J gene: TRBJ1-3; V gene: TRBV5-6; CDR3 protein: CASSLGLSGNTIYF; CDR3 DNA: TGTGCCAGCAGCTTGGGGCTCTCTGGAAACACCATATATTTT
D gene: TRBD1; clone size: once; J gene: TRBJ2-5; V gene: TRBV28; CDR3 protein: CASSLWGGTDQETQYF; CDR3 DNA: TGTGCCAGCAGTTTATGGGGTGGGACAGACCAAGAGACCCAGTACTTC
D gene: .; clone size: .; J gene: TRBJ2-1; V gene: TRBV9; CDR3 protein: CASSVSLGGGNEQFF; CDR3 DNA: TGTGCCAGCAGCGTCTCCCTAGGGGGGGGCAATGAGCAGTTCTTC
D gene: .; clone size: once; J gene: TRBJ1-3; V gene: TRBV12-3/TRBV12-4; CDR3 protein: CASSPLDTWDIYF; CDR3 DNA: TGTGCCAGCAGCCCTCTGGATACTTGGGACATATATTTT
D gene: .; clone size: once; J gene: TRBJ2-6; V gene: TRBV7-9; CDR3 protein: CASSLAMGAGANVLTF; CDR3 DNA: TGTGCCAGCAGCTTAGCGATGGGTGCTGGGGCCAACGTCCTGACTTTC
D gene: .; clone size: .; J gene: TRBJ2-5; V gene: TRBV9; CDR3 protein: CASSPRQDPQETQYF; CDR3 DNA: TGTGCCAGCAGCCCTCGACAAGATCCTCAAGAGACCCAGTACTTC
D gene: TRBD1; clone size: .; J gene: TRBJ2-7; V gene: TRBV28; CDR3 protein: CASSRFSLGTGDYEQYF; CDR3 DNA: TGTGCCAGCAGTCGATTCTCACTCGGGACAGGGGACTACGAGCAGTACTTC
D gene: .; clone size: .; J gene: TRBJ1-4; V gene: TRBV5-1; CDR3 protein: CASSPPAANEKLFF; CDR3 DNA: TGCGCCAGCAGCCCACCCGCCGCTAATGAAAAACTGTTTTTT
D gene: .; clone size: .; J gene: TRBJ2-5; V gene: TRBV19; CDR3 protein: CASSARGSETQYF; CDR3 DNA: TGTGCCAGTAGTGCTCGAGGGTCAGAGACCCAGTACTTC
D gene: .; clone size: .; J gene: TRBJ2-5; V gene: TRBV2; CDR3 protein: CASSEGGVETQYF; CDR3 DNA: TGTGCCAGCAGTGAAGGGGGGGTGGAGACCCAGTACTTC
D gene: TRBD2; clone size: .; J gene: TRBJ2-3; V gene: TRBV27; CDR3 protein: CASSLDSSGSTDTQYF; CDR3 DNA: TGTGCCAGCAGTCTAGATTCTAGCGGGTCCACAGATACGCAGTATTTT
D gene: .; clone size: few; J gene: TRBJ1-5; V gene: TRBV7-9; CDR3 protein: CASSLAGGDQPQHF; CDR3 DNA: TGTGCCAGCAGCTTAGCGGGGGGCGATCAGCCCCAGCATTTT
D gene: .; clone size: .; J gene: TRBJ1-6; V gene: TRBV23-1; CDR3 protein: CASRPDSNNSPLHF; CDR3 DNA: TGCGCCAGCAGACCAGACAGCAATAATTCACCCCTCCACTTT
D gene: .; clone size: .; J gene: TRBJ2-7; V gene: TRBV28; CDR3 protein: CASSVTGVLGYEQYF; CDR3 DNA: TGTGCCAGCAGTGTTACTGGGGTTCTGGGGTACGAGCAGTACTTC
D gene: .; clone size: .; J gene: TRBJ1-1; V gene: TRBV25-1; CDR3 protein: CASSVTANTEAFF; CDR3 DNA: TGTGCCAGCAGTGTCACAGCGAACACTGAAGCTTTCTTT
D gene: TRBD1; clone size: few; J gene: TRBJ2-7; V gene: TRBV4-2; CDR3 protein: CASSQFTGGSYEQYF; CDR3 DNA: TGTGCCAGCAGCCAATTCACAGGGGGCAGCTACGAGCAGTACTTC